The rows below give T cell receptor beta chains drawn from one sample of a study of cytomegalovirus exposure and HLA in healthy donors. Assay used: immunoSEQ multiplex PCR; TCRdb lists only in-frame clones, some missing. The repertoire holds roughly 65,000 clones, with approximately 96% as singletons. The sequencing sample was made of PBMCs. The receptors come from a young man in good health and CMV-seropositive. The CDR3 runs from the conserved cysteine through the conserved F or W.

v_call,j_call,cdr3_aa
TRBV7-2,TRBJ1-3,CASSLGRGSGNTIYF
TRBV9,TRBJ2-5,CASSVAPGTSGGETQYF
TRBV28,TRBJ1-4,CASSRYRVINEKLFF
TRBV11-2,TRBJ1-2,CASSKGQGNGYTF
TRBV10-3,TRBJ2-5,CAISTGTVQETQYF
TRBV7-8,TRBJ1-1,CASSLAGGGGLNTEAFF
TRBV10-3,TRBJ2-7,CAISESAGGLYEQHF
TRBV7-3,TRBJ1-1,CASSSPPLTWSPIDRGTEAFF
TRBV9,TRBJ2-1,CASGTSGRKYNEQFF
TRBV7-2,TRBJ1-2,CASTQGPGDGYTF
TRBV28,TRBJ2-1,CASSLGSSYNEQFF
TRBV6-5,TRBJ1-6,CASRGADRPNSPLHF
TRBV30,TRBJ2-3,CAWRLAGFTDTQYF
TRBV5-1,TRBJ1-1,CASSSESTEAFF
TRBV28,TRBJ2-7,CASTRQGTSSYEQYF
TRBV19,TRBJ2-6,CASSIGWWDRAHSGANVLTF
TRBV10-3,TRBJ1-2,CAIRTTGVQGYTF
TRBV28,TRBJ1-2,CASTRPGQGWGYGYTF
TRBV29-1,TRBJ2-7,CSAERRWTGQNYEQYF
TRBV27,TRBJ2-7,CASSLGQGTVYEQYF
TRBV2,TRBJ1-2,CASSEVRTGGNGYTF
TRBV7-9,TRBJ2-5,CASSFAGPQETQYF
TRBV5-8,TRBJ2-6,CASSLGAGANVLTF
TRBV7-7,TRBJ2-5,CASSLAGNGETQYF
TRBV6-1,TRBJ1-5,CASSEAPPSRGNQPQHF
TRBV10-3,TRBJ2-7,CAISPIRASGEQYF
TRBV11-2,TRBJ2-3,CASSPRLAGTDTQYF
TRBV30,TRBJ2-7,CAWTPGTGIYEQYF
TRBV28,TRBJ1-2,CASSASGTTYGYTF
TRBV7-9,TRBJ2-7,CASSFDRLSEQYF
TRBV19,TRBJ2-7,CASSIRGQSYEQYF
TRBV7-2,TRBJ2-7,CASSLETASYEQYF
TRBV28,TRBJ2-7,CASSLTGNPSYEQYF
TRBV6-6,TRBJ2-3,CASSIREIADTQYF
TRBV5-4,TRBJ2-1,CASSLGTSGTYNEQFF
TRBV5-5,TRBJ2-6,CASSRGGTGANVLTF
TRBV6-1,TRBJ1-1,CASMVRGAQAFF
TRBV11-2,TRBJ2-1,CASSRTSGKNEQFF
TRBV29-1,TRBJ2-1,CSVVRLGANEQFF
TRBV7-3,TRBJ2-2,CASSLSGGNTGELFF
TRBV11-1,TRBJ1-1,CASSLGHGTGMTEAFF
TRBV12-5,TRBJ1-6,CASGRGANSPLHF
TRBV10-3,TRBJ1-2,CATPLPGFGDYGYTF
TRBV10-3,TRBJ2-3,CAISDRESDTQYF
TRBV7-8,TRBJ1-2,CASSLASSNYGYTF
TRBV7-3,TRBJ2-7,CASSLTGGVGEQYF
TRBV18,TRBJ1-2,CASSPDREYGYTF
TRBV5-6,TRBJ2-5,CASSLLTSGQETQYF
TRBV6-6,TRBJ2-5,CASLAGVKEETQYF
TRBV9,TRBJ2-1,CASSVAGWGRGLAGELVEQFF
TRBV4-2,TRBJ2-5,CASSQDRGGEETQYF
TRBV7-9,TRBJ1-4,CASRNTRAVNEKLFF
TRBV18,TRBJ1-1,CASSPQGFNTEAFF
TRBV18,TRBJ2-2,CASSPYREHDTGELFF